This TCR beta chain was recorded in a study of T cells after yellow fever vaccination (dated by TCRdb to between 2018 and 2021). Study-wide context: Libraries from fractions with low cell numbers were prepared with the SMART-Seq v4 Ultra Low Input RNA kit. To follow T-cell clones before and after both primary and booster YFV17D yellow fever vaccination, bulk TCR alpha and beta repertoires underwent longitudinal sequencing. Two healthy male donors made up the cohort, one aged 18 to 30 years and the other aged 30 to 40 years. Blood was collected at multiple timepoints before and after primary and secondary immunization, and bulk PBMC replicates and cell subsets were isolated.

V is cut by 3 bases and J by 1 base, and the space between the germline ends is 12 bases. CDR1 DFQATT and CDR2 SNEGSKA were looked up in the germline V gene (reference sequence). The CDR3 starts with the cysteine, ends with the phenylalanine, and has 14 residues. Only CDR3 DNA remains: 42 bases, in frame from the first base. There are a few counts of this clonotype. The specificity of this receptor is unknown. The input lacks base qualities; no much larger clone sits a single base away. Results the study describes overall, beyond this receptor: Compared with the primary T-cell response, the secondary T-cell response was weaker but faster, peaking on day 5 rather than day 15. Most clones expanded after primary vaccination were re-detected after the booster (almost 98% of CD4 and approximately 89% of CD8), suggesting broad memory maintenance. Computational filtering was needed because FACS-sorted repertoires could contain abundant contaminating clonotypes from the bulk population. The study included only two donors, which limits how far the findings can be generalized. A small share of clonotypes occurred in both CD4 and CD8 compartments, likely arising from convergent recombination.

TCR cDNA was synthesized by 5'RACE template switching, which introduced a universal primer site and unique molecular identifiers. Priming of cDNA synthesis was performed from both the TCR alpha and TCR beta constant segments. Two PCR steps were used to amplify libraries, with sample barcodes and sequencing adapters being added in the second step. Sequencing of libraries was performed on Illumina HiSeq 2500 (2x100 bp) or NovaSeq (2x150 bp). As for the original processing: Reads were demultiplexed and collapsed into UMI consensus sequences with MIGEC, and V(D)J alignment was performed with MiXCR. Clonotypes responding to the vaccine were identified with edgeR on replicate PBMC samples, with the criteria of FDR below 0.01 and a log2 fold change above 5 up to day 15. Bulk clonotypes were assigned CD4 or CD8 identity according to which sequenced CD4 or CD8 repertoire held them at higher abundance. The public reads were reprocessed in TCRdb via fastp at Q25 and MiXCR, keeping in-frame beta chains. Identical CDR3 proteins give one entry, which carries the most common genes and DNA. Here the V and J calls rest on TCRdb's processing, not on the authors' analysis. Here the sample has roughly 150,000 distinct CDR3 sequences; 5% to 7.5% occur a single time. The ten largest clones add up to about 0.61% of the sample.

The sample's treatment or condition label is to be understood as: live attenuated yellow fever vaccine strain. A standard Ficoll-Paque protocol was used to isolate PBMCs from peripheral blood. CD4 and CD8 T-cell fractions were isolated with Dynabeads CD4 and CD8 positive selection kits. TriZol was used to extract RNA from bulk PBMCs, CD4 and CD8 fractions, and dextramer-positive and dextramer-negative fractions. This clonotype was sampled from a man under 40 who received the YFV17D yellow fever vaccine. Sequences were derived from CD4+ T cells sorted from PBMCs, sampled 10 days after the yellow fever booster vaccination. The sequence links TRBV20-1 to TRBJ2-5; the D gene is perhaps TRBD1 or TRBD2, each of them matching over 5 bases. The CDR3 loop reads CSARDPGTQETQYF. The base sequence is TGCAGTGCTAGGGACCCCGGGACCCAAGAGACCCAGTACTTC.